The rows below give T cell receptor beta chains drawn from one sample of a study of OX40 agonist ivuxolimab in advanced cancers. Profiling relied on immunoSEQ multiplex PCR, and the TCRdb table lists in-frame clones only, not all of them. Here the sample spans about 58,000 clones, 75% to 90% being singletons. Sample: CD4+ or CD8+ T cells sorted from blood, taken in a trial of the OX40 agonist ivuxolimab. These receptors were obtained from an adult with an advanced solid tumor such as melanoma, head and neck, liver or kidney cancer. CDR3s include the opening cysteine and the closing phenylalanine or tryptophan. Fields, in order: V gene, D gene, clone size, J gene, CDR3 DNA, CDR3 protein. D genes are given only for firm matches. Rows give clone size only sometimes, using once, few, many, or a class for an expanded clone.

>TRBV9|.|.|TRBJ2-7
TGTGCCAGCAGCGTATATTCCAGGGCCTGGGAAAGCGAGCAGTACTTC
CASSVYSRAWESEQYF
>TRBV27|.|.|TRBJ2-2
TGCGCCAGCAGCAGACAGGTGAACACCGGGGAGCTGTTTTTT
CASSRQVNTGELFF
>TRBV6-6|.|.|TRBJ1-1
TGTGCCAGCAGTTCCTTCGGGACCCTTAGGGCTGAAGCTTTCTTT
CASSSFGTLRAEAFF
>TRBV5-1|TRBD1|.|TRBJ2-7
TGCGCCAGCAGCTTGTTCACCGGGACAGAACTCTACGAGCAGTACTTC
CASSLFTGTELYEQYF
>TRBV5-4|.|.|TRBJ2-3
TGTGCCAGCAGCTTACCGGTGGCTAGCCCAGATACGCAGTATTTT
CASSLPVASPDTQYF
>TRBV6-6|.|.|TRBJ1-4
TGTGCCAGCAGTTACGGAAGGGGGAATGAAAAACTGTTTTTT
CASSYGRGNEKLFF
>TRBV28|TRBD1|.|TRBJ1-4
TGTGCCAGCAGTCCACCACAGGGGGCGTTTGAAAAACTGTTTTTT
CASSPPQGAFEKLFF
>TRBV19|.|.|TRBJ2-3
TGTGCCAGTAGTATAGATAGCGGTACTTTAGATACGCAGTATTTT
CASSIDSGTLDTQYF
>TRBV5-1|TRBD2|.|TRBJ2-3
TGCGCCAGCAGCCAGAGCGGGAGTAGCACAGATACGCAGTATTTT
CASSQSGSSTDTQYF
>TRBV7-8|.|.|TRBJ1-5
TGTGCCAGCAGCCCCGGGGGATTGGGTCAGCCCCAGCATTTT
CASSPGGLGQPQHF
>TRBV5-5|.|.|TRBJ2-3
TGTGCCAGCAGCTTGGTAGTGGCACTTAGCACAGATACGCAGTATTTT
CASSLVVALSTDTQYF
>TRBV7-9|.|few|TRBJ2-7
TGTGCCAGCAGCTTAGCGGGGACTTACGAGCAGTACTTC
CASSLAGTYEQYF
>TRBV19|.|.|TRBJ2-3
TGTGCCAGTAGTAATTGGTCAGATACGCAGTATTTT
CASSNWSDTQYF
>TRBV7-3|TRBD2|few|TRBJ2-2
TGTGCCAGCAGCCCCCTAGCGGGGGACACCGGGGAGCTGTTTTTT
CASSPLAGDTGELFF
>TRBV6-5|TRBD2|.|TRBJ2-3
TGTGCCAGCAGCCCCTGGGCTAGCGGGAAGAATACGCAGTATTTT
CASSPWASGKNTQYF
>TRBV6-5|TRBD1|.|TRBJ2-7
TGTGCCAGCAGTCTCTACAGGGGCCACGAGCAGTACTTC
CASSLYRGHEQYF
>TRBV4-1|TRBD2|.|TRBJ2-7
TGCGCCAGCAGCCTTCGGGAGGGCGGGGTCGAGCAGTACTTC
CASSLREGGVEQYF
>TRBV6-6|.|once|TRBJ1-4
TGTGCCAGCCGGGGAGCTACAACTAATGAAAAACTGTTTTTT
CASRGATTNEKLFF
>TRBV6-1|TRBD2|few|TRBJ2-4
TGTGCCAGCCTATCTAGCGGAGGGGAAAACATTCAGTACTTC
CASLSSGGENIQYF
>TRBV7-1|TRBD1|.|TRBJ1-3
TGTGCCAGCAGCCTGACAGGGATGAAGAACACCATATATTTT
CASSLTGMKNTIYF
>TRBV7-9|.|.|TRBJ2-1
TGTGCCAGCAGCTTAGCCTACGGGAGTTTGTACAATGAGCAGTTCTTC
CASSLAYGSLYNEQFF
>TRBV7-6|.|.|TRBJ1-1
TGTGCCAGCAGCCACCAAGAGGACGGCGAGGGAGCTTTCTTT
CASSHQEDGEGAFF